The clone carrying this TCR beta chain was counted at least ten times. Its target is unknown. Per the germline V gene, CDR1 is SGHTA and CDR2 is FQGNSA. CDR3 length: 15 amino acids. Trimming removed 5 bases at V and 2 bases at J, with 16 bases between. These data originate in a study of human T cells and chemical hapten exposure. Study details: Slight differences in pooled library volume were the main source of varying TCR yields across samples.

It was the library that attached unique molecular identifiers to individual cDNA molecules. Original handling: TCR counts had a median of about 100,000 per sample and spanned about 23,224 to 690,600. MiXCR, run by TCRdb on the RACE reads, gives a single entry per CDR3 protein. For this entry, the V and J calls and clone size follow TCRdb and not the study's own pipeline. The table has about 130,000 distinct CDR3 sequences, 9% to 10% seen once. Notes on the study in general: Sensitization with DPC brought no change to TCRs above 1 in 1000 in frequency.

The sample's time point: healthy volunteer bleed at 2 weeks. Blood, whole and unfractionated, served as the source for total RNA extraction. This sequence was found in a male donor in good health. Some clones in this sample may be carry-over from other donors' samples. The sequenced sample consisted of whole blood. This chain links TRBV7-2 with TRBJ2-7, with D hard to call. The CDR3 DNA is TGTGCCAGCAGCCCCCCCGCAGTCGCTGCCTACGAGCAGTACTTC. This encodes CASSPPAVAAYEQYF.